This TCR beta chain was obtained from a study of graft-versus-host responses after intestinal transplantation. In the study overall: Among the recipients, transplants were multivisceral, liver-intestinal, or isolated intestinal. Tacrolimus plus steroids were given to all recipients for about 3 years, preceded by anti-thymocyte globulin induction. Study-level points and caveats: The recipient marrow held GvH clones, and some of them showed up first in ileum or blood.

About this clone itself: Its specificity is not known.

TCRdb keeps only in-frame clones here, not all; method: immunoSEQ multiplex PCR. The sample has 77,000 or so clones, 80% to 95% seen once. The source material was PBMCs, sampled 98 days after intestinal transplantation. This receptor was identified in a human patient who received an intestinal transplant, so some T cells may come from the graft donor.

The CDR3 is CASSQGGEGAADTQYF. The CDR3 DNA sequence: TGTGCCAGCAGCCAAGGGGGTGAGGGGGCCGCAGATACGCAGTATTTT. The chain links TRBV14 to TRBJ2-3; TRBD1 matches at 7 bases. V dropped 1 base and J dropped 4; count of bases not matched to a gene: 8. The CDR3 extends over 16 amino acids. Germline V gene sequence: CDR1 SGHDN, CDR2 FVKESK.